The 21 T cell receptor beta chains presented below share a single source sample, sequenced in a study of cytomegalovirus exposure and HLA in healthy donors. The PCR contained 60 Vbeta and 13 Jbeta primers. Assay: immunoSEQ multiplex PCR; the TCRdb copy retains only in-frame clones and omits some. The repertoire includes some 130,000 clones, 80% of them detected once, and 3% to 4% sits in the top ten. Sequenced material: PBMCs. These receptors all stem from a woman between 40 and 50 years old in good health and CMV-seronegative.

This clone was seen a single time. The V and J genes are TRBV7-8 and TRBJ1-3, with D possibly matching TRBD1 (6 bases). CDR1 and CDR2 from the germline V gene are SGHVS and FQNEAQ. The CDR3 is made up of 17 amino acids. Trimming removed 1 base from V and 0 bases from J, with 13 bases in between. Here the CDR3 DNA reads TGTGCCAGCAGCTTAGAGCGGGACACGGTCTCTGGAAACACCATATATTTT. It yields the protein CASSLERDTVSGNTIYF.

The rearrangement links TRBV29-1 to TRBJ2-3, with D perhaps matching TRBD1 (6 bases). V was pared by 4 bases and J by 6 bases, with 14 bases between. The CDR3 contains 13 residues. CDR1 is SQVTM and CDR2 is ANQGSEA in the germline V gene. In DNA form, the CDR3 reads TGCAGCGTTGTTATGCAGGGGATCGATACGCAGTATTTT. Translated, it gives CSVVMQGIDTQYF.

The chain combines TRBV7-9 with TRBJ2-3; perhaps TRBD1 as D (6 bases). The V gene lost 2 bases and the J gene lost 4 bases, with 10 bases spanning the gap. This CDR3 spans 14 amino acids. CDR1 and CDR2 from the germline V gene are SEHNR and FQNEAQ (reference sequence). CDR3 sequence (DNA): TGTGCCAGCAGCTTATTACAGGGTGCAGATACGCAGTATTTT. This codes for CASSLLQGADTQYF. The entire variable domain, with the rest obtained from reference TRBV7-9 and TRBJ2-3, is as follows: DTGVSQNPRHKITKRGQNVTFRCDPISEHNRLYWYRQTLGQGPEFLTYFQNEAQLEKSRLLSDRFSAERPKGSFSTLEIQRTEQGDSAMYLCASSLLQGADTQYFGPGTRLTVL.

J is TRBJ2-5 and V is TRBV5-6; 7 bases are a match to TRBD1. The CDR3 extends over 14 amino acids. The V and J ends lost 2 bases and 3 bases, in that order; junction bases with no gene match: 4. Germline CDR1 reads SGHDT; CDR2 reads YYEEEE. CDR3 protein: CASSFRQGEETQYF. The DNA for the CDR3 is TGTGCCAGCAGCTTCCGACAGGGAGAAGAGACCCAGTACTTC.

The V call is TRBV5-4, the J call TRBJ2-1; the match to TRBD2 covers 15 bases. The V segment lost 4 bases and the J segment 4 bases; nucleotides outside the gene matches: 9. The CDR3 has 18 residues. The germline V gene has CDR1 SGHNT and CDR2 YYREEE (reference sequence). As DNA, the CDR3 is TGTGCCAGCAGCGAGGGACTAGCGGGGGGTTTGGGATACAATGAGCAGTTCTTC. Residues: CASSEGLAGGLGYNEQFF.

The CDR3 here is CASSEKPVEYEQYF. CDR3 DNA sequence: TGTGCCAGCAGTGAGAAACCGGTAGAATACGAGCAGTACTTC. The chain is built from TRBV2 and TRBJ2-7; D is undetermined. The CDR3 spans 14 residues. Germline V gene lookup returns CDR1 SNHLY and CDR2 FYNNEI. Deletions cut 3 bases from V and 4 bases from J, with 13 bases between. The full variable domain, with the rest looked up from reference TRBV2 and TRBJ2-7, is EPEVTQTPSHQVTQMGQEVILRCVPISNHLYFYWYRQILGQKVEFLVSFYNNEISEKSEIFDDQFSVERPDGSNFTLKIRSTKLEDSAMYFCASSEKPVEYEQYFGPGTRLTVT.

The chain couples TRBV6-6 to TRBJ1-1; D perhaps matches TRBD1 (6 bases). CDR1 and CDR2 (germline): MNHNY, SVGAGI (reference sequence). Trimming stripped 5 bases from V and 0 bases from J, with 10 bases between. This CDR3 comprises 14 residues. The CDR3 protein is CASSNRDMNTEAFF. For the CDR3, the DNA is TGTGCCAGCAGTAACCGGGACATGAACACTGAAGCTTTCTTT.

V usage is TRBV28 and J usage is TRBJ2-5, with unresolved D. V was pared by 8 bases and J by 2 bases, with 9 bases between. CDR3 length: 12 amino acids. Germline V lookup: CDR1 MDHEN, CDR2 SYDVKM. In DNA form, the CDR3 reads TGTGCCAGCGGCGGCAGTCAAGAGACCCAGTACTTC. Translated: CASGGSQETQYF.

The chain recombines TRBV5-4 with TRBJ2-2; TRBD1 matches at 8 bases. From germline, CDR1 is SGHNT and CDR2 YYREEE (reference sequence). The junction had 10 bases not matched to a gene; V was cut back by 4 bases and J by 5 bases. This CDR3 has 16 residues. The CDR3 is CASSLPGGAGTGELFF. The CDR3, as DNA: TGTGCCAGCAGCCTTCCAGGGGGCGCGGGGACCGGGGAGCTGTTTTTT.

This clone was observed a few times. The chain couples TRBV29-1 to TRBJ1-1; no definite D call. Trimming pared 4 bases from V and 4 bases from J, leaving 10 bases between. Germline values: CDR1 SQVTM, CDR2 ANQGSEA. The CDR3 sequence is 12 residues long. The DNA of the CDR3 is TGCAGCGTTGGAGGGTGGGGCACTGAAGCTTTCTTT. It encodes CSVGGWGTEAFF.

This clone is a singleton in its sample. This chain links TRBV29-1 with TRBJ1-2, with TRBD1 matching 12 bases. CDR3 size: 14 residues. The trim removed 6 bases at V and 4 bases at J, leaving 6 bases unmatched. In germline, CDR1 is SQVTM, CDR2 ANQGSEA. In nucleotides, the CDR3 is TGCAGCGTGGGGCCGGGACAGGGGGCCTATGGCTACACCTTC. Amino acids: CSVGPGQGAYGYTF.

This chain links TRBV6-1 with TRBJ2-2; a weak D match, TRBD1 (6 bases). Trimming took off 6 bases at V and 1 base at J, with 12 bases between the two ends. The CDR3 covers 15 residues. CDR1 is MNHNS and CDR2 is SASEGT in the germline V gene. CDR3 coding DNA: TGTGCCAGCAGAGAGGTCAGGGGGAACACCGGGGAGCTGTTTTTT. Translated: CASREVRGNTGELFF.

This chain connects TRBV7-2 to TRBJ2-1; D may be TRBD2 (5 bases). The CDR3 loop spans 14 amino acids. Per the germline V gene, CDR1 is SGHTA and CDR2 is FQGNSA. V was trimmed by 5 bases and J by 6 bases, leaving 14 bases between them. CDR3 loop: CASSVLTAGNEQFF. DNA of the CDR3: TGTGCCAGCAGCGTACTTACTGCGGGCAATGAGCAGTTCTTC.

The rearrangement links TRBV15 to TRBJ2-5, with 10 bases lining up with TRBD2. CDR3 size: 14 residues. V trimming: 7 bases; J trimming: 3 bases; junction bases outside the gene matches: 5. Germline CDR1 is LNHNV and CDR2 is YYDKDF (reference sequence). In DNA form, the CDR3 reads TGTGCCACCAAACAGAGCGGGGGGGAAGAGACCCAGTACTTC. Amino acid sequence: CATKQSGGEETQYF.

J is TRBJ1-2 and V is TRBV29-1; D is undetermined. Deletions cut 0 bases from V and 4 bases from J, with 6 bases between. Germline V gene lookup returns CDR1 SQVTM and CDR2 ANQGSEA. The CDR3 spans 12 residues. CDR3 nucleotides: TGCAGCGTTGAAGACAGACTCTATGGCTACACCTTC. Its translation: CSVEDRLYGYTF.

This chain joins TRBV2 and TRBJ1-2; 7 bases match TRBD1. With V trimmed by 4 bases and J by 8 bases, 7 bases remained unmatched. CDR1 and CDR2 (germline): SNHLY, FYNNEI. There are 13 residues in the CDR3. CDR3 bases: TGTGCCAGCAGTGTGGAGGGGGCGCGGGGCTACACCTTC. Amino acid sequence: CASSVEGARGYTF.

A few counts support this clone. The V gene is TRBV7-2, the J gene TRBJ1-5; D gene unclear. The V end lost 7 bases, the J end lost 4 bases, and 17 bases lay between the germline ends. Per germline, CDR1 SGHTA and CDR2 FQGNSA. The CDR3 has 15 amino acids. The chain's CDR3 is CASKNEGSANQPQHF. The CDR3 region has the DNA TGTGCCAGCAAGAACGAAGGGAGCGCTAATCAGCCCCAGCATTTT.

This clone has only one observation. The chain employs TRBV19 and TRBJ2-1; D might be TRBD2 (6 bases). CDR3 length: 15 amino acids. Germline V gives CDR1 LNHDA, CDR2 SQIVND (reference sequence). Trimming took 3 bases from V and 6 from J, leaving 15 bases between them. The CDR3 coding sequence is TGTGCCAGTAGTATCCCTGGAGGGAGGCGCAATGAGCAGTTCTTC. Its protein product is CASSIPGGRRNEQFF. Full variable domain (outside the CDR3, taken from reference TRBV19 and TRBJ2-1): DGGITQSPKYLFRKEGQNVTLSCEQNLNHDAMYWYRQDPGQGLRLIYYSQIVNDFQKGDIAEGYSVSREKKESFPLTVTSAQKNPTAFYLCASSIPGGRRNEQFFGPGTRLTVL.

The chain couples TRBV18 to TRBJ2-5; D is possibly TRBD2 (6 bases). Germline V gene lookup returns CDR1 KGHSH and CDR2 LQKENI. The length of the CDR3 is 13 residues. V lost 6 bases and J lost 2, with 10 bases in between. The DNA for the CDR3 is TGTGCCAGCTCCCCGACTAGTCAAGAGACCCAGTACTTC. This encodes CASSPTSQETQYF. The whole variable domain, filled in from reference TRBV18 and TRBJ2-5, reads NAGVMQNPRHLVRRRGQEARLRCSPMKGHSHVYWYRQLPEEGLKFMVYLQKENIIDESGMPKERFSAEFPKEGPSILRIQQVVRGDSAAYFCASSPTSQETQYFGPGTRLLVL.

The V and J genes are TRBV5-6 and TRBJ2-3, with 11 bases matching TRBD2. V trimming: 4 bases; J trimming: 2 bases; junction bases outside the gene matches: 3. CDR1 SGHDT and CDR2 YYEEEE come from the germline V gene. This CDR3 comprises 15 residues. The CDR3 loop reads CASSEGLADTDTQYF. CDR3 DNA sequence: TGTGCCAGCAGCGAGGGACTAGCGGACACAGATACGCAGTATTTT.

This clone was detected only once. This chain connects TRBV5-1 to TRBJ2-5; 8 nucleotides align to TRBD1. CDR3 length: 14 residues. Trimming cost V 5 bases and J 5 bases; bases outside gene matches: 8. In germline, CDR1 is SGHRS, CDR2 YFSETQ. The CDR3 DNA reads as TGCGCCAGCAGACCGGGACAGGCGCGGGAGACCCAGTACTTC. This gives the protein CASRPGQARETQYF.